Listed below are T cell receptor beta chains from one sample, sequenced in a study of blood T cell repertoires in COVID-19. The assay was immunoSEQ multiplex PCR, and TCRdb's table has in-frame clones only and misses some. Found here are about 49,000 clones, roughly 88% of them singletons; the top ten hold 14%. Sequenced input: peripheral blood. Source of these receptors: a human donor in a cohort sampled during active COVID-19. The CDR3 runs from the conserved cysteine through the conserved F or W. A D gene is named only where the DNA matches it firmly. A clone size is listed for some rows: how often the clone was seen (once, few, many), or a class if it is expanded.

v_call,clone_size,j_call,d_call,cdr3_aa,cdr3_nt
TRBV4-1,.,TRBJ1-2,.,CASSQDGQPNYGYTF,TGCGCCAGCAGCCAAGATGGACAGCCTAACTATGGCTACACCTTC
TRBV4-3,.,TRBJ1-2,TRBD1,CASSHLTGDYGYTF,TGCGCCAGCAGCCACCTGACAGGGGACTATGGCTACACCTTC
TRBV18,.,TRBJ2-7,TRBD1,CASSPTGSYEQYF,TGTGCCAGCTCACCGACAGGGTCCTACGAGCAGTACTTC
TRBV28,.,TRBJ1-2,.,CASSVRVDYGYTF,TGTGCCAGCAGTGTACGGGTGGACTATGGCTACACCTTC
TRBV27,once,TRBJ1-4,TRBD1,CASSSIFREGAREKLFF,TGTGCCAGCAGTTCCATATTTCGGGAGGGGGCTCGGGAAAAACTGTTTTTT
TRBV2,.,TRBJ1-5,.,CASSSTGSDKPQHF,TGTGCCAGCAGTTCTACAGGTTCGGATAAGCCCCAGCATTTT
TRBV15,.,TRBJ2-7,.,CATSRGQGVYEQYF,TGTGCCACCAGCAGAGGGCAGGGTGTCTACGAGCAGTACTTC
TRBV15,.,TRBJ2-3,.,CATSRDLSRTQYF,TGTGCCACCAGCAGAGATTTGAGTCGTACGCAGTATTTT
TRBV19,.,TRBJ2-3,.,CASSQGSVTDTQYF,TGTGCCAGTAGTCAGGGGTCGGTGACAGATACGCAGTATTTT
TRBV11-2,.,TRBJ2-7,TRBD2,CASRSTSGSLYEQYF,TGTGCCAGCAGGAGCACTAGCGGGAGTTTGTACGAGCAGTACTTC
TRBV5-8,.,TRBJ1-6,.,CASSLWRDSPLHF,TGTGCCAGCAGCTTGTGGAGGGATTCACCCCTCCACTTT
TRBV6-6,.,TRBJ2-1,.,CASSYSDTVGDNEQFF,TGTGCCAGCAGTTACTCCGACACCGTAGGGGACAATGAGCAGTTCTTC
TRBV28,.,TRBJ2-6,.,CASRYRLDSGANVLTF,TGTGCCAGCAGATACCGACTAGACTCTGGGGCCAACGTCCTGACTTTC
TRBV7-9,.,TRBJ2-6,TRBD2,CASTQVNRTSGFSGANVLTF,TGTGCCAGCACCCAAGTGAACCGGACTAGCGGGTTCTCTGGGGCCAACGTCCTGACTTTC
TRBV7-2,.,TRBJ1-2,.,CASSSSAAGVGRYYGYTF,TGTGCCAGCAGCTCATCTGCTGCGGGGGTGGGCAGGTACTATGGCTACACCTTC
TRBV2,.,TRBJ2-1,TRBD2,CASTYSGRGVYEQFF,TGTGCCAGCACTTATAGCGGGAGGGGAGTGTATGAGCAGTTCTTC
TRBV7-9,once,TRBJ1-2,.,CASSSRGESDGYTF,TGTGCCAGCAGCTCCAGGGGAGAGAGTGATGGCTACACCTTC
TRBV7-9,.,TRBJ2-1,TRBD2,CASIRSPQRDEQFF,TGTGCCAGCATCCGTTCCCCTCAGCGGGACGAGCAGTTCTTC
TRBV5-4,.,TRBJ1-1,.,CASSSRGGNTEAFF,TGTGCCAGCAGCTCCCGGGGGGGTAACACTGAAGCTTTCTTT
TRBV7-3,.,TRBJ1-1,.,CASSLTAGPGTEAFF,TGTGCCAGCAGCTTAACGGCAGGGCCGGGCACTGAAGCTTTCTTT
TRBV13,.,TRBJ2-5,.,CASSPRRGETQYF,TGTGCCAGCAGCCCTCGCAGGGGAGAGACCCAGTACTTC
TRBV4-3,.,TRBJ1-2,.,CASSQGRASYTF,TGCGCCAGCAGCCAGGGCAGGGCGAGCTACACCTTC
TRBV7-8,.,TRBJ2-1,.,CASSLEGVSYNEQFF,TGTGCCAGCAGCTTAGAGGGGGTCTCCTACAATGAGCAGTTCTTC
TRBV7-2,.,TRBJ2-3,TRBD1,CASSTTGQGIIDTQYF,TGTGCCAGCAGCACAACGGGACAGGGTATTATAGATACGCAGTATTTT
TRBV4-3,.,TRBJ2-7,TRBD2,CASSQQLAGVYEQYF,TGCGCCAGCAGCCAACAACTAGCGGGAGTCTACGAGCAGTACTTC
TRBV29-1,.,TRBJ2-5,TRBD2,CSVRLAGFQETQYF,TGCAGCGTTCGACTAGCGGGTTTCCAAGAGACCCAGTACTTC